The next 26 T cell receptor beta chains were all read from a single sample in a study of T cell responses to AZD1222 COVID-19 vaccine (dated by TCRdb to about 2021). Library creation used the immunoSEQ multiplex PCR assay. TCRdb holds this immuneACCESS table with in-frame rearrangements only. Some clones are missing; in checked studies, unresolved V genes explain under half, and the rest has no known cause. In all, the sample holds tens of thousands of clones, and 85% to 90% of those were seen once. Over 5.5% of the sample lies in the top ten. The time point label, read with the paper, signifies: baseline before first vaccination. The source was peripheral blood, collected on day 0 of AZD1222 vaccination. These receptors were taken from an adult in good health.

CDR3 region: CASSFALGALYGYTF. The CDR3 region has the DNA TGTGCCAGCAGTTTCGCCCTCGGGGCCCTCTATGGCTACACCTTC. This rearrangement joins TRBV27 to TRBJ1-2; TRBD1 might be the D (5 bases). The CDR3 covers 15 residues. Trimming cost V 3 bases and J 4 bases, with 15 bases left between them. The germline V gene encodes CDR1 MNHEY and CDR2 SMNVEV (reference sequence).

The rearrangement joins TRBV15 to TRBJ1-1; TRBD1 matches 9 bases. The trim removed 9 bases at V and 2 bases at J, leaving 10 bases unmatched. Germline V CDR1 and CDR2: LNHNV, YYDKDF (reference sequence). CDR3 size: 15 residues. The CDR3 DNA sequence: TGTGCCACGGGACAGGGCTCGGCCCTTAACACTGAAGCTTTCTTT. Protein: CATGQGSALNTEAFF.

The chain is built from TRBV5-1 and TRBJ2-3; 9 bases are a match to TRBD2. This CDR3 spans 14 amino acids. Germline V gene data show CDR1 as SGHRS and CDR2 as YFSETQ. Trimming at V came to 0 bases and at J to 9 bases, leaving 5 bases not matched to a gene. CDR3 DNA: TGCGCCAGCAGCTTGGGCGGGGGACTAGCAACGCAGTATTTT. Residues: CASSLGGGLATQYF.

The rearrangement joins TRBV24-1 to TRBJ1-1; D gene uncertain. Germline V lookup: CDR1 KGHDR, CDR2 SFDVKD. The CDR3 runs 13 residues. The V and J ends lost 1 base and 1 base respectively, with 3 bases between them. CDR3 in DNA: TGTGCCACCAGTGATTTCAAGAACACTGAAGCTTTCTTT. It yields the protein CATSDFKNTEAFF.

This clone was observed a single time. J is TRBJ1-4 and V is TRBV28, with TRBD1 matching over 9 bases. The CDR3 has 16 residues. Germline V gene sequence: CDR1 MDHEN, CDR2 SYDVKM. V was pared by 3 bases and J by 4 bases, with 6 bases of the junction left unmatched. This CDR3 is CASSFLTGGLNEKLFF. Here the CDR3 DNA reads TGTGCCAGCAGTTTTTTAACAGGGGGCCTTAATGAAAAACTGTTTTTT.

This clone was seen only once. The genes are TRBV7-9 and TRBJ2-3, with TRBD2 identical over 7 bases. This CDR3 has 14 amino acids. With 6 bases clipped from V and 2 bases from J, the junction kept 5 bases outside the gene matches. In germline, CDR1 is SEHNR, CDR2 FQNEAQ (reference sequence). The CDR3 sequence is CASSRSGDTDTQYF. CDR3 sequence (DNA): TGTGCCAGCAGTAGAAGCGGGGACACAGATACGCAGTATTTT.

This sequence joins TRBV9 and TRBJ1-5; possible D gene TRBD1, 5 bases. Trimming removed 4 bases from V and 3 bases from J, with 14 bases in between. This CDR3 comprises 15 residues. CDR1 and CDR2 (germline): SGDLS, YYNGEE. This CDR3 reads CASSPSGDDNQPQHF. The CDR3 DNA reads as TGTGCCAGCAGCCCGTCGGGGGATGACAATCAGCCCCAGCATTTT.

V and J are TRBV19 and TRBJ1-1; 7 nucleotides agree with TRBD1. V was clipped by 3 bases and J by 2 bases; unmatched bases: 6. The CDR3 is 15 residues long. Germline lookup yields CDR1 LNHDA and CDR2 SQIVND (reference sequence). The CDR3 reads CASSIFGTVNTEAFF. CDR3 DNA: TGTGCCAGTAGTATTTTCGGGACAGTAAACACTGAAGCTTTCTTT.

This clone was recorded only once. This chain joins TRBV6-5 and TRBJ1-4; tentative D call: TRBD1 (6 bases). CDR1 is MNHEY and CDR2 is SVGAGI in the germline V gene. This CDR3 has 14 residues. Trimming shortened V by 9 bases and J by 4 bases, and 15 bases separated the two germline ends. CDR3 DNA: TGTGCCAGTTTCGAAGGGGGGAGTAATGAAAAACTGTTTTTT. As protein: CASFEGGSNEKLFF.

CDR3 nucleotides: TGCGCCAGCAGCTTGATCGAGGGGGCATCGGGTTCACCCCTCCACTTT. It yields the protein CASSLIEGASGSPLHF. The V gene is TRBV5-1, the J gene TRBJ1-6; 7 positions agree with TRBD1. The germline CDR1 and CDR2 sequences are SGHRS and YFSETQ. This CDR3 contains 16 residues. V lost 1 base to trimming and J lost 9 bases; unmatched junction nucleotides: 10.

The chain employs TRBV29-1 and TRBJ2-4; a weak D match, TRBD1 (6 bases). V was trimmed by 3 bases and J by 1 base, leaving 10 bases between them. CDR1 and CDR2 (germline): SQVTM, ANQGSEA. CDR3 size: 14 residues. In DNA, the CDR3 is TGCAGCGTTGATCTTCAGGGGGCCAAAAACATTCAGTACTTC. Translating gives CSVDLQGAKNIQYF.

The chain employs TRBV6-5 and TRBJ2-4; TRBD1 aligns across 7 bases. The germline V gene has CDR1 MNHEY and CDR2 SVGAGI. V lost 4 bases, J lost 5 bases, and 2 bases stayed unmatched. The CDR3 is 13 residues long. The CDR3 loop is CASSSGTENIQYF. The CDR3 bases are TGTGCCAGCAGTTCCGGGACAGAAAACATTCAGTACTTC.

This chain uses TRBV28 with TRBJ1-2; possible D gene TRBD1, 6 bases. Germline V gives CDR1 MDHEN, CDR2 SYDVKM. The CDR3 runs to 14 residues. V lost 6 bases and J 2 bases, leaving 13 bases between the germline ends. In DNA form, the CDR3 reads TGTGCCAGCAGCCCCGGACAGACCAACTATGGCTACACCTTC. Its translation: CASSPGQTNYGYTF.

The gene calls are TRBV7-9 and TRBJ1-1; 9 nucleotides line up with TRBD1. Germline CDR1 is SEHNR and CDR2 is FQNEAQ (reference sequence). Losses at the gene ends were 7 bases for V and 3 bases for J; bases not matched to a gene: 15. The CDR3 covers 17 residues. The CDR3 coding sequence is TGTGCCAGCACCCTAGTAGAACAGGGGGCAGCGGACACTGAAGCTTTCTTT. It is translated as CASTLVEQGAADTEAFF. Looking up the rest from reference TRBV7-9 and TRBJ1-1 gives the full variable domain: DTGVSQNPRHKITKRGQNVTFRCDPISEHNRLYWYRQTLGQGPEFLTYFQNEAQLEKSRLLSDRFSAERPKGSFSTLEIQRTEQGDSAMYLCASTLVEQGAADTEAFFGQGTRLTVV.

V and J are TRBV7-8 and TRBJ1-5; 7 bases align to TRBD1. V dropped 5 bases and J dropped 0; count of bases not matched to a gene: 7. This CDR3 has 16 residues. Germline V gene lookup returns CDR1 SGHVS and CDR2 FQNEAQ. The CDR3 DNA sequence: TGTGCCAGCAGCGTACAGGGGAGATATAGCAATCAGCCCCAGCATTTT. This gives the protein CASSVQGRYSNQPQHF.

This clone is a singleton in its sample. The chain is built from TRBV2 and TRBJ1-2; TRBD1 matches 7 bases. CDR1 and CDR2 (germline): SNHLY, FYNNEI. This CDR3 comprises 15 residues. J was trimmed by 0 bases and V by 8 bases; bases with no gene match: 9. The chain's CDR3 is CASGTSGGANYGYTF. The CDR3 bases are TGTGCCAGCGGGACTTCAGGGGGAGCTAACTATGGCTACACCTTC.

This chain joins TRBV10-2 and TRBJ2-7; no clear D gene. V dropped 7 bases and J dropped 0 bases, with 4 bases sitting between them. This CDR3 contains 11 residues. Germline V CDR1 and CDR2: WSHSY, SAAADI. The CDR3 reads CASKSSYEQYF. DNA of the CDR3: TGCGCCAGCAAGTCCTCCTACGAGCAGTACTTC.

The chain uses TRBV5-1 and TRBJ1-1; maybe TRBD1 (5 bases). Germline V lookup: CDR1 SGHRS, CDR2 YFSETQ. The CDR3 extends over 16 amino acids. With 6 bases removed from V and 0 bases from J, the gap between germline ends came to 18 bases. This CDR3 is CASTPSSGRLNTEAFF. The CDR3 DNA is TGCGCCAGCACCCCCTCCTCGGGACGGTTGAACACTGAAGCTTTCTTT.

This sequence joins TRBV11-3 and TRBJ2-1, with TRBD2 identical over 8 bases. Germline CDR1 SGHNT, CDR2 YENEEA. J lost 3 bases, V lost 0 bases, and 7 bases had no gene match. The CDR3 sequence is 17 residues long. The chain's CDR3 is CASSLDEKRGIYNEQFF. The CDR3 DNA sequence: TGTGCCAGCAGCTTAGATGAAAAGCGGGGGATCTACAATGAGCAGTTCTTC. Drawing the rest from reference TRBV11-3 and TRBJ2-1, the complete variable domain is EAGVVQSPRYKIIEKKQPVAFWCNPISGHNTLYWYLQNLGQGPELLIRYENEEAVDDSQLPKDRFSAERLKGVDSTLKIQPAELGDSAVYLCASSLDEKRGIYNEQFFGPGTRLTVL.

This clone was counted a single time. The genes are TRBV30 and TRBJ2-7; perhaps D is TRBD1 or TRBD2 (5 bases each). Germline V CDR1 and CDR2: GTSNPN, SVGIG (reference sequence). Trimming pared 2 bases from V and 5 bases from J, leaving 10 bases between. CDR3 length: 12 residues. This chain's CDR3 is CAWSSVGDEQYF. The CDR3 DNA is TGTGCCTGGAGTTCTGTGGGGGACGAGCAGTACTTC.

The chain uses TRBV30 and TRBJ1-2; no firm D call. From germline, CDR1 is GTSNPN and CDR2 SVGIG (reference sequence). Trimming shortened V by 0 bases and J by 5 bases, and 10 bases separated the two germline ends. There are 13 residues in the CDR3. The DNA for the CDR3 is TGTGCCTGGAGTGTTGTGGGCGGTTATGGCTACACCTTC. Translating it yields CAWSVVGGYGYTF.

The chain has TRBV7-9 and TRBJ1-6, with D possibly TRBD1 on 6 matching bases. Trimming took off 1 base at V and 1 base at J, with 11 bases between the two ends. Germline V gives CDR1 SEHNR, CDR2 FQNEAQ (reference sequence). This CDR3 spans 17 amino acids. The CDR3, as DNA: TGTGCCAGCAGCTTAGGGGGGGCTCTTTCCTATAATTCACCCCTCCACTTT. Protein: CASSLGGALSYNSPLHF.

CDR3 bases: TGTGCCAGCAGCTTAGTATCAGGGGTTGGTGAAGCTTTCTTT. Its protein is CASSLVSGVGEAFF. V and J are TRBV11-3 and TRBJ1-1; D might be TRBD1 (6 bases). The CDR3 loop spans 14 amino acids. CDR1 SGHNT and CDR2 YENEEA come from the germline V gene. The V end lost 1 base, the J end lost 7 bases, and 13 bases lay between the germline ends.

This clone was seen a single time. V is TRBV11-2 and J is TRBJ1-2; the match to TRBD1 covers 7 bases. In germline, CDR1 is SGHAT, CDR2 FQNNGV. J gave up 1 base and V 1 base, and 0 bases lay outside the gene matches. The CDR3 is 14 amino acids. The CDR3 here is CASSLGQGNYGYTF. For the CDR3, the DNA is TGTGCCAGCAGCTTAGGACAGGGTAACTATGGCTACACCTTC. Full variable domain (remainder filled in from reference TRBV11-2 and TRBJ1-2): EAGVAQSPRYKIIEKRQSVAFWCNPISGHATLYWYQQILGQGPKLLIQFQNNGVVDDSQLPKDRFSAERLKGVDSTLKIQPAKLEDSAVYLCASSLGQGNYGYTFGSGTRLTVV.

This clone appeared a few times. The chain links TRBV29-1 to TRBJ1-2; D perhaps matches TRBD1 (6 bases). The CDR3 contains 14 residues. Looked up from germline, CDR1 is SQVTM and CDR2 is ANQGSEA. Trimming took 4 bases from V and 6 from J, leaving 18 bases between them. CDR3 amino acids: CSVVLRDIRDGYTF. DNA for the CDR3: TGCAGCGTTGTTCTGCGGGACATTCGAGATGGCTACACCTTC.

CDR3 sequence (DNA): TGTGCCAGCAGCCAGCTCGGGACAGTCAGCAATCAGCCCCAGCATTTT. Translating gives CASSQLGTVSNQPQHF. This chain uses TRBV7-8 with TRBJ1-5, with TRBD1 matching over 7 bases. V lost 5 bases, J lost 1 base, and 8 bases stayed unmatched. This CDR3 comprises 16 residues. Germline CDR1 reads SGHVS; CDR2 reads FQNEAQ.